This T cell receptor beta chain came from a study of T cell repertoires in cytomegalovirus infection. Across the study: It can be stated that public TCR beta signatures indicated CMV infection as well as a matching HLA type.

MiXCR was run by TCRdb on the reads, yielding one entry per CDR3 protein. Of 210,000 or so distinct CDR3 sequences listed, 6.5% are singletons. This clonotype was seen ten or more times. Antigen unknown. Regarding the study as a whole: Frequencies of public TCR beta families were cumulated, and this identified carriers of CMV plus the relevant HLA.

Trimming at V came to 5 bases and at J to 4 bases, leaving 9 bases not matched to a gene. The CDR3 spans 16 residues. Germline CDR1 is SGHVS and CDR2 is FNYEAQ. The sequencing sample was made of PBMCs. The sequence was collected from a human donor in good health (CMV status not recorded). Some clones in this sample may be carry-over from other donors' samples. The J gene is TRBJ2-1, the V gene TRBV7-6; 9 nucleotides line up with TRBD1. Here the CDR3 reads CASSPRTGVSYNEQFF. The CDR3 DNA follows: TGTGCCAGCAGCCCGCGGACAGGGGTTTCTTACAATGAGCAGTTCTTC.